This entry concerns a single T cell receptor (beta chain). The antigen is not known. CDR3 length equals 14 residues. After removal of 8 bases from V and 7 bases from J, the junction contained 8 bases not matched to a gene. Looked up from germline, CDR1 is KGHSH and CDR2 is LQKENI. The data derive from a study of T cell responses to AZD1222 COVID-19 vaccine. Here immunoSEQ multiplex PCR was the method, and the copy in TCRdb shows in-frame clones only, minus some. The table has around 110,000 clones, more than 75% seen once. Findings of the study overall: Samples come after the peak T cell response, not at day 14. Vaccine-associated CD4 TCRs ranged over spike, dominating at 160-218 and 743-854. Compared with day 0, the breadth and depth of the Spike-specific TCR repertoire rose significantly after two doses of AZD1222.

The chain joins TRBV18 to TRBJ1-6; 7 positions match TRBD1. The starting material was peripheral blood, obtained on day 0 of AZD1222 vaccination. The clonotype comes from an adult in good health. The CDR3 DNA reads as TGTGCCAGCGCTTTACAGGGGAGGAATTCACCCCTCCACTTT. Its translation is CASALQGRNSPLHF.